A selection of T cell receptor beta chains follows, all from one sample in a study of cytomegalovirus exposure and HLA in healthy donors. The table came from immunoSEQ multiplex PCR; TCRdb's copy has only in-frame clones and leaves some out. The sample carries 100,000 to 150,000 clones, approximately 78% recorded once. The sample consisted of PBMCs. The receptors were gathered from a female donor in good health and CMV-seronegative. The CDR3 runs from the conserved cysteine through the conserved F or W. The order of the fields is V gene, J gene, D gene, clone size, CDR3 DNA, CDR3 protein. The D gene is left open where the match is weak. The size entry is marked missing in some rows and otherwise reads once, few, many or a size class.

TRBV27	TRBJ2-2	-	-	TGTGCCAGCAGAGCCGCGAACACCGGGGAGCTGTTTTTT	CASRAANTGELFF
TRBV7-3	TRBJ2-5	-	once	TGTGCCAGCAGCTACCAGGGGATGGAGACCCAGTACTTC	CASSYQGMETQYF
TRBV5-6	TRBJ2-5	-	-	TGTGCCAGCAGCTTGAGGGGTAGCCAGTACTTC	CASSLRGSQYF
TRBV27	TRBJ1-1	-	-	TGTGCCAGCAGTTTATCGATCGGGGGGCGGTACACTGAAGCTTTCTTT	CASSLSIGGRYTEAFF
TRBV27	TRBJ2-1	TRBD2	-	TGTGCCAGCAGTTTATTGACTAGCGGGGACATAGACAATGAGCAGTTCTTC	CASSLLTSGDIDNEQFF
TRBV27	TRBJ2-3	-	-	TGTGCCAGCAGATGGAGGCAAAACGCAGATACGCAGTATTTT	CASRWRQNADTQYF
TRBV5-5	TRBJ1-5	-	-	TGTGCCAGCAGCTTGGGATCAGTAAATCAGCCCCAGCATTTT	CASSLGSVNQPQHF
TRBV5-4	TRBJ2-7	TRBD1	-	TGTGCCAGCAGCTTGGACAGGGGGACCTACGAGCAGTACTTC	CASSLDRGTYEQYF
TRBV28	TRBJ2-5	TRBD2	few	TGTGCCAGCAGTTTATTACTAGCGGGCCAACGACGGGAGACCCAGTACTTC	CASSLLLAGQRRETQYF
TRBV4-3	TRBJ1-4	TRBD1	-	TGCGCCAGCCGCCCAGGACAGGGGGGGAATGAAAAACTGTTTTTT	CASRPGQGGNEKLFF
TRBV19	TRBJ1-2	TRBD1	-	TGTGCCAGTAGGGCACAGGGGGCGAATGGCTACACCTTC	CASRAQGANGYTF
TRBV9	TRBJ2-2	TRBD2	-	TGTGCCAGCAGCGGGGGCGGGAGCCCGGTCTCCGGGGAGCTGTTTTTT	CASSGGGSPVSGELFF
TRBV27	TRBJ2-1	TRBD1	-	TGTGCCAGCAGCCCAAGACAGGGGAGTGAGCAGTTCTTC	CASSPRQGSEQFF
TRBV11-3	TRBJ1-1	-	-	TGTGCCAGCAGCTTAGAGGGCTCGGACACTGAAGCTTTCTTT	CASSLEGSDTEAFF
TRBV5-1	TRBJ2-1	-	-	TGCGCCAGCAGCTTGTTGGCGGCTGACAATGAGCAGTTCTTC	CASSLLAADNEQFF
TRBV27	TRBJ1-2	TRBD1	-	TGTGCCAGCAGTTTCGGACAGGGTGGGGGCTACACCTTC	CASSFGQGGGYTF
TRBV5-1	TRBJ1-2	TRBD1	few	TGCGCCAGCAGCTTCGGGACAGCTAACTATGGCTACACCTTC	CASSFGTANYGYTF
TRBV19	TRBJ2-7	TRBD1	-	TGTGCCAGTAGTATCGCGGGACAGGGGTTCCACGAGCAGTACTTC	CASSIAGQGFHEQYF
TRBV28	TRBJ1-4	-	-	TGTGCCAGCAGAACAGGGTTGGGTGAAAAACTGTTTTTT	CASRTGLGEKLFF
TRBV15	TRBJ2-3	TRBD2	-	TGTGCCACCAGCAGAGGGGCGGGAGGGCCGACAGATACGCAGTATTTT	CATSRGAGGPTDTQYF
TRBV7-2	TRBJ2-5	-	-	TGTGCCAGCAGCCTTGGACTACTACAAGAGACCCAGTACTTC	CASSLGLLQETQYF
TRBV27	TRBJ1-4	-	few	TGTGCCAGCAGTTTGTCGGGGAATTGGGGAGCGCGTGAAAAACTGTTTTTT	CASSLSGNWGAREKLFF
TRBV6-1	TRBJ1-5	-	-	TGTGCCTCGGGACTTTACAATCAGCCCCAGCATTTT	CASGLYNQPQHF
TRBV5-1	TRBJ1-4	-	-	TGCGCCAGCAGCCTCCAGGGTGGGGTAGCAACTAATGAAAAACTGTTTTTT	CASSLQGGVATNEKLFF
TRBV27	TRBJ2-7	-	-	TGTGCCAGCAGTTTAAAGCCCGACTCGGCTTACGAGCAGTACTTC	CASSLKPDSAYEQYF
TRBV5-1	TRBJ2-2	TRBD1	-	TGCGCCAGCAGCCTCCTAACAGGGGCGGGCGGGGAGCTGTTTTTT	CASSLLTGAGGELFF
TRBV9	TRBJ2-3	-	-	TGTGCCAGCAGCGTAGGGCACGGGAGTGTTACAGATACGCAGTATTTT	CASSVGHGSVTDTQYF
TRBV6-5	TRBJ2-2	-	-	TGTGCCAGCAGTTACTCGAGAGGGAAGGAGCTGTTTTTT	CASSYSRGKELFF
TRBV5-1	TRBJ2-2	TRBD2	few	TGCGCCAGCAGCTGGAAGGCGGGAGGGCCAACCGGGGAGCTGTTTTTT	CASSWKAGGPTGELFF
TRBV10-3	TRBJ1-1	TRBD1	-	TGTGCCATCAGTCGGGACAGCGTTGAAGCTTTCTTT	CAISRDSVEAFF
TRBV29-1	TRBJ1-1	-	-	TGCAGCGTTGAGTGGGCAGGTACCTGGAACACTGAAGCTTTCTTT	CSVEWAGTWNTEAFF
TRBV18	TRBJ1-5	-	-	TGTGCCAGCTCACCACCCGGTGGCCAGGGAAGACATCAGCCCCAGCATTTT	CASSPPGGQGRHQPQHF
TRBV19	TRBJ2-5	-	-	TGTGCCAGTAGTATTCAAAGACAGCAAGAGACCCAGTACTTC	CASSIQRQQETQYF
TRBV6-5	TRBJ1-3	-	-	TGTGCCAGCAGTTACCGGCGGGGCTCTGGAAACACCATATATTTT	CASSYRRGSGNTIYF